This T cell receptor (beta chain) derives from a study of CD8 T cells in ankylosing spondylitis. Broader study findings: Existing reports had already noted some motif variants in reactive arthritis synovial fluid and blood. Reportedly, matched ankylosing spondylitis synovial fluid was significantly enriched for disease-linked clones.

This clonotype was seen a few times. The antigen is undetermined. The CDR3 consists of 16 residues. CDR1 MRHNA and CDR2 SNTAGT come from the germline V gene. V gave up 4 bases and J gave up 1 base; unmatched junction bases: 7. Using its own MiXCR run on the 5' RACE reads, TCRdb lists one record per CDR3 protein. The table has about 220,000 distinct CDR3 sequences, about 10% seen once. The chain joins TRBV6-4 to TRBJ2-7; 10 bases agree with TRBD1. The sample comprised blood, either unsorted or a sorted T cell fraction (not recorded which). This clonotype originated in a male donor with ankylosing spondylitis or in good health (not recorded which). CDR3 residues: CASSGLRTGGSYEQYF. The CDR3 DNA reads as TGTGCCAGCAGTGGCCTTCGGACAGGGGGTTCCTACGAGCAGTACTTC.